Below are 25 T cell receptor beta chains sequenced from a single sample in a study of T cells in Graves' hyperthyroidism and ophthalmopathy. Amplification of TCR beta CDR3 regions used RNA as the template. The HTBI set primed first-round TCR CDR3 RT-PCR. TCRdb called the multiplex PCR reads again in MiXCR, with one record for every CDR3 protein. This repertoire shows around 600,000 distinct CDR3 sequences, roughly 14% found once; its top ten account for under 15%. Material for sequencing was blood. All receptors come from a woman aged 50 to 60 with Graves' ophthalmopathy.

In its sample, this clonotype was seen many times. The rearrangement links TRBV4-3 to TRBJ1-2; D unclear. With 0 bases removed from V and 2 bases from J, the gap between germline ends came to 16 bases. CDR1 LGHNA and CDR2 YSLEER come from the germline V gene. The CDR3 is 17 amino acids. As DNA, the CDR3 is TGCGCCAGCAGCCAAGACAATCCGACACATGCCAACTATGGCTACACCTTC. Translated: CASSQDNPTHANYGYTF.

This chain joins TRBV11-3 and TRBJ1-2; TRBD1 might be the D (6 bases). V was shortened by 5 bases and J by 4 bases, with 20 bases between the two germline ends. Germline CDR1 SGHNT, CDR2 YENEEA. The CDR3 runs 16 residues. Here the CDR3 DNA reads TGTGCCAGCAGCCCCTATCAAGGACAGTTTCGCTATGGCTACACCTTC. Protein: CASSPYQGQFRYGYTF.

The CDR3 coding sequence is TGTGCCAGCAGCCCGACAGGTAAAGGCGGTGAAGCTTTCTTT. Encoded protein: CASSPTGKGGEAFF. This rearrangement joins TRBV6-5 to TRBJ1-1; tentative D call: TRBD1 (6 bases). CDR3 length: 14 amino acids. V was pared by 6 bases and J by 7 bases, with 18 bases between. Germline V gene data show CDR1 as MNHEY and CDR2 as SVGAGI.

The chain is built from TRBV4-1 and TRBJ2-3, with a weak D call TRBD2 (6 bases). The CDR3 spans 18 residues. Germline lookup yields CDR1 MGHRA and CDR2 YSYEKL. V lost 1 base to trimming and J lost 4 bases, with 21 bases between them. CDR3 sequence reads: CASSQGETRFSRADTQYF. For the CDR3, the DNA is TGCGCCAGCAGCCAAGGGGAGACTAGATTTAGTCGCGCAGATACGCAGTATTTT.

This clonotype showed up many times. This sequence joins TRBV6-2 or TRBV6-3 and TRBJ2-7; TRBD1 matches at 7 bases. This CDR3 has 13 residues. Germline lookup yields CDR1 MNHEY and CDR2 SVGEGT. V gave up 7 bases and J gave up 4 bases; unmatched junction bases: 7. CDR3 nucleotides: TGTGCCAGCACCCCGGGACAGTATTACGAGCAGTACTTC. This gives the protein CASTPGQYYEQYF.

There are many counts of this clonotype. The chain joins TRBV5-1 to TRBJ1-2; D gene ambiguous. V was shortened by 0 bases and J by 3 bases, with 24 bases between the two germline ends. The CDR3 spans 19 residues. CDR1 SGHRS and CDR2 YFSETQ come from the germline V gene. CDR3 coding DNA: TGCGCCAGCAGCTTGGACCTAACTTTCAAAGGACTACTCCACTATGGCTACACCTTC. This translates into CASSLDLTFKGLLHYGYTF. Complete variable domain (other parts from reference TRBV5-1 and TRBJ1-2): KAGVTQTPRYLIKTRGQQVTLSCSPISGHRSVSWYQQTPGQGLQFLFEYFSETQRNKGNFPGRFSGRQFSNSRSEMNVSTLELGDSALYLCASSLDLTFKGLLHYGYTFGSGTRLTVV.

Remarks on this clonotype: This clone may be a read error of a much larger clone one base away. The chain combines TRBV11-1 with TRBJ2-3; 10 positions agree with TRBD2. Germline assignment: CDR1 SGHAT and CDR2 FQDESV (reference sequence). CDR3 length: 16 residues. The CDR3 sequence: CTSSSRTSGTTDTQYF. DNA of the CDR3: TGTACCAGCAGCTCCCGGACTAGCGGAACCACAGATACGCAGTATTTT.

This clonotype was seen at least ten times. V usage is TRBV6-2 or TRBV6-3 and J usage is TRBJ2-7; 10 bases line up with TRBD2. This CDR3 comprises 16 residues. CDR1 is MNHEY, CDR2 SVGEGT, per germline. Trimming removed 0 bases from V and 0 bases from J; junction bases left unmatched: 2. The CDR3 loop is CASSYSRTSGSYEQYF. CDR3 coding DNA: TGTGCCAGCAGTTACTCGAGGACTAGCGGCTCCTACGAGCAGTACTTC.

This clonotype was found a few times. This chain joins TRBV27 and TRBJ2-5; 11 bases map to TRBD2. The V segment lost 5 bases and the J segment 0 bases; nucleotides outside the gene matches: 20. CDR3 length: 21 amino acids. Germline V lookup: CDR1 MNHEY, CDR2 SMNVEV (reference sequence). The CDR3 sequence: CASSPLKRGSGLAAYQETQYF. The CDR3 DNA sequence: TGTGCCAGCAGTCCGCTGAAGCGGGGCTCGGGACTAGCGGCGTACCAAGAGACCCAGTACTTC.

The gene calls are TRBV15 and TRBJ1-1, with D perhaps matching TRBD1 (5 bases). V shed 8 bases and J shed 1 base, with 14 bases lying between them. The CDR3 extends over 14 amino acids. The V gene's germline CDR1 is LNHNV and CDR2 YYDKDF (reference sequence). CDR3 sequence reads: CATAERGRNTEAFF. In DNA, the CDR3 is TGTGCCACCGCAGAAAGGGGCCGGAACACTGAAGCTTTCTTT.

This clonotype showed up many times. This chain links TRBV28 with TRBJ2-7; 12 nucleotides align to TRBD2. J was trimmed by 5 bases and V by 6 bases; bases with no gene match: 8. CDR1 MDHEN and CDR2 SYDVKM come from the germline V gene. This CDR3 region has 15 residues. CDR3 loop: CASRTPTSGRHEQYF. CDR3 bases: TGTGCCAGCAGGACCCCGACTAGCGGGAGACACGAGCAGTACTTC.

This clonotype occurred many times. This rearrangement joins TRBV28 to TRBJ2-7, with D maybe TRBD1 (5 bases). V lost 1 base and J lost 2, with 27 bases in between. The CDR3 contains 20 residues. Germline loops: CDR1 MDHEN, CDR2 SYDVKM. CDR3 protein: CASSLSPPSPVRASTYEQYF. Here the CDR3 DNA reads TGTGCCAGCAGTTTATCCCCCCCCTCCCCCGTCAGGGCCTCAACCTACGAGCAGTACTTC.

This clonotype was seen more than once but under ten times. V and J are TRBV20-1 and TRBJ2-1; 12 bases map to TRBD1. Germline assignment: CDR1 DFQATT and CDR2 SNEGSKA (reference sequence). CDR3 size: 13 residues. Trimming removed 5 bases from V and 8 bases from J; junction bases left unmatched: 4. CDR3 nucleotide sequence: TGCAGTGCTGCAGGGACAGGGGGCGATGAGCAGTTCTTC. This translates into CSAAGTGGDEQFF.

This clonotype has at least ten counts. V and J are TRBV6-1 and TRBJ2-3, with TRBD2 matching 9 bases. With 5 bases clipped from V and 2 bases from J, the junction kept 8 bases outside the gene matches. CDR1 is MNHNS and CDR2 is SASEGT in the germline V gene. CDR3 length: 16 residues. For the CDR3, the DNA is TGTGCCAGCAGTCCCCGGCGGGAGGGATTCACAGATACGCAGTATTTT. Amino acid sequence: CASSPRREGFTDTQYF.

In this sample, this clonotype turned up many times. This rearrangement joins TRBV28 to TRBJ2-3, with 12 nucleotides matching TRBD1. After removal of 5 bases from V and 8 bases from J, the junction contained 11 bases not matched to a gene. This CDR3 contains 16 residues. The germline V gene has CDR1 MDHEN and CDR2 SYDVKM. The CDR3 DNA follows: TGTGCCAGCAGTCCTCGTGGGGGGACAGGGGGCATTACGCAGTATTTT. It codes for CASSPRGGTGGITQYF.

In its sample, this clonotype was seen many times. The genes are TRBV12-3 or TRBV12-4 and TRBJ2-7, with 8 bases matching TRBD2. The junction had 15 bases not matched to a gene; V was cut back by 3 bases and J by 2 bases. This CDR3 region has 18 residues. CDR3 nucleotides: TGTGCCAGCAGTTTCCGATTACCAGCGGGAGAACCTACCTACGAGCAGTACTTC. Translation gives CASSFRLPAGEPTYEQYF.

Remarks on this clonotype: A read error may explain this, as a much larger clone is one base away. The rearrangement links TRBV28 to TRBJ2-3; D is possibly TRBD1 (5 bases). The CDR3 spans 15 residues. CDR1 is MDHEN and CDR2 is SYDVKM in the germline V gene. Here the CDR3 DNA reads TGTGCCAGCAGTTTAGCGACCACTCAGACAGATACGCTGTATTTT. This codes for CASSLATTQTDTLYF.

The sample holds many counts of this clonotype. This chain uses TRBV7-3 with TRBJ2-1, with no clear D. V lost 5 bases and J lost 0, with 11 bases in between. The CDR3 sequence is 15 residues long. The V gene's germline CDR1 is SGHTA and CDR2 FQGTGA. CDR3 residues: CASSSLVYSYNEQFF. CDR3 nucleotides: TGTGCCAGCAGCAGTCTAGTTTACTCCTACAATGAGCAGTTCTTC.

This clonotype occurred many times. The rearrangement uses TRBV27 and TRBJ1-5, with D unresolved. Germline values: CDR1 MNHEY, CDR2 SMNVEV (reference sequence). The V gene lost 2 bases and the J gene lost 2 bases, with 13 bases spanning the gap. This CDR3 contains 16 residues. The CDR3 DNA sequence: TGTGCCAGCAGTTTAGATGGGCCGGGTGGCAATCAGCCCCAGCATTTT. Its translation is CASSLDGPGGNQPQHF.

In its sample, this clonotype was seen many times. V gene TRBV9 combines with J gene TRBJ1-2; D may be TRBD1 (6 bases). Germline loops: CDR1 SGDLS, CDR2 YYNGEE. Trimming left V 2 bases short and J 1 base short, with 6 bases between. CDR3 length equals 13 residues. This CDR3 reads CASSVDSNYGYTF. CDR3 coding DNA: TGTGCCAGCAGCGTGGACAGTAACTATGGCTACACCTTC.

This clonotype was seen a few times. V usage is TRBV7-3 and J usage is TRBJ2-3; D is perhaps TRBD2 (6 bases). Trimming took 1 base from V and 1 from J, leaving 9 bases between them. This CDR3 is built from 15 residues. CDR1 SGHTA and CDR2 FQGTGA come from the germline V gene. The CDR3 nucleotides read TGTGCCAGCAGCTTAATTAGCGGAGGCACAGATACGCAGTATTTT. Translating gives CASSLISGGTDTQYF.

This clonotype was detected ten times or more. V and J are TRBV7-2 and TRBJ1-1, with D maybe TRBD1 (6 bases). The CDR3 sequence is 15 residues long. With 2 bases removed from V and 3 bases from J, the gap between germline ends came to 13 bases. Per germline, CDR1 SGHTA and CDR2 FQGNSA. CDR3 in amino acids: CASSLYGEGDTEAFF. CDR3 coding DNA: TGTGCCAGCAGCTTATATGGGGAGGGGGACACTGAAGCTTTCTTT.

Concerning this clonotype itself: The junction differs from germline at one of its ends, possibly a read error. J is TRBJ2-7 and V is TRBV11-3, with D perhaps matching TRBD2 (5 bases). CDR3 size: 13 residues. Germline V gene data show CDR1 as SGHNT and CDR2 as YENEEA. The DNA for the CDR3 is TGTGCCGGCAGCTTATCGGGGTCCTACGAGCAGTACTTC. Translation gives CAGSLSGSYEQYF.

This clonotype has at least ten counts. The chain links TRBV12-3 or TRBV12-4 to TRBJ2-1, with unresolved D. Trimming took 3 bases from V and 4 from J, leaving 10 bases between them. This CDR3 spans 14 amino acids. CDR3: CASSFLIGYNEQFF. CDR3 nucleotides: TGTGCCAGCAGTTTCTTGATAGGGTACAATGAGCAGTTCTTC.

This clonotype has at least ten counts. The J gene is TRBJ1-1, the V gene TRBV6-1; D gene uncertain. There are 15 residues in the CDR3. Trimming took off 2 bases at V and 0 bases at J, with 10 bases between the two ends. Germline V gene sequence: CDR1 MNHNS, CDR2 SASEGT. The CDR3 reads CASSERAGMNTEAFF. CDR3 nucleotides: TGTGCCAGCAGTGAACGGGCGGGCATGAACACTGAAGCTTTCTTT.